These T cell receptor beta chains were read from a single sample in a study of cytomegalovirus exposure and HLA in healthy donors. Some clones are missing from TCRdb's copy, which holds only in-frame ones; the method was immunoSEQ multiplex PCR. The table lists fewer than 100,000 clones, 65% to 80% of them singletons. Sequenced: PBMCs. These receptors all stem from a man in his sixties in good health and CMV-seropositive. The CDR3 runs from the conserved cysteine through the conserved F or W. The D gene is left open where the match is weak. Where a row states a size, it is once, few, many or the class of an expanded clone; other rows omit it.

. . TRBJ2-1 TRBV11-3 TGTGCCAGCAGCCTTACGGGACTGGCAGAGCAGTTCTTC CASSLTGLAEQFF
. . TRBJ1-6 TRBV7-2 TGTGCCAGCGGACGAAAGCTGGAGGGATTGACACCCCTCCACTTT CASGRKLEGLTPLHF
. few TRBJ1-1 TRBV7-9 TGTGCCAGCAGCGCAGGGGAGTCAGCTTTCTTT CASSAGESAFF
. . TRBJ2-1 TRBV5-1 TGCGCCAGCAGCTTGGCCCCTAATGAGCAGTTCTTC CASSLAPNEQFF
TRBD1 . TRBJ1-2 TRBV27 TGTGCCAGCAGTCCCGGACAGGGGAGAGGTGGCTACACCTTC CASSPGQGRGGYTF
TRBD2 . TRBJ2-2 TRBV7-9 TGTGCCAGCGTCCCCGGGGGGGGGACCGGGGAGCTGTTTTTT CASVPGGGTGELFF
. . TRBJ2-2 TRBV27 TGTGCCAGCAGACAGGGCTCCACCGGGGAGCTGTTTTTT CASRQGSTGELFF
. . TRBJ2-3 TRBV27 TGTGCCAGCAGTCCCCCCCCTGGGCGAATCAGCACAGATACGCAGTATTTT CASSPPPGRISTDTQYF
. . TRBJ1-5 TRBV30 TGTGCCTGGAATACAGGAGAATATCGCAATCAGCCCCAGCATTTT CAWNTGEYRNQPQHF
. . TRBJ2-7 TRBV10-3 TGTGCCATCAGGAACAGCTACGAGCAGTACTTC CAIRNSYEQYF
. . TRBJ1-5 TRBV28 TGTGCCAGCAGTTTATTGATGTTCCACAGGGCTAGCAATCAGCCCCAGCATTTT CASSLLMFHRASNQPQHF
TRBD1 . TRBJ2-7 TRBV5-1 TGCGCCAGCAGCTTGCGGACAGGGGAGCAGTACTTC CASSLRTGEQYF
TRBD1 . TRBJ1-3 TRBV5-1 TGCGCCAGCACCTGGGGGATACAGGGGCTCGGAAACACCATATATTTT CASTWGIQGLGNTIYF
TRBD1 once TRBJ1-2 TRBV2 TGTGCCAGCAGCCAGGGGGATCTTGCCTATGGCTACACCTTC CASSQGDLAYGYTF
TRBD1 . TRBJ2-7 TRBV7-7 TGTGCTAGCAGCCTGGGACAGGGGAGGGGCGAGCAGTACTTC CASSLGQGRGEQYF
. . TRBJ1-2 TRBV7-8 TGTGCCAGCAGCCCTAGGGGGGGGTCATCAATTTATGGCTACACCTTC CASSPRGGSSIYGYTF
TRBD1 . TRBJ2-7 TRBV6-1 TGTGCCAGCAGTCCCAGGACAGGGGTTGGCGAGCAGTACTTC CASSPRTGVGEQYF
TRBD1 . TRBJ2-7 TRBV2 TGTGCCAGCAGGGGACAGAATTACGAGCAGTACTTC CASRGQNYEQYF
. . TRBJ2-3 TRBV11-2 TGTGCCAGCAGCCTCAAGGGGGGGCTCACAGATACGCAGTATTTT CASSLKGGLTDTQYF
. . TRBJ1-2 TRBV19 TGTGCCAGTAACCCACATGGGCGCGGCTACACCTTC CASNPHGRGYTF
. . TRBJ2-5 TRBV21-1 TGTGCCAGCAGCACAGACAGACAGGCGCAAGAGACCCAGTACTTC CASSTDRQAQETQYF
. . TRBJ1-3 TRBV6-5 TGTGCCAGCAGACTAGGGTCTGGAAACACCATATATTTT CASRLGSGNTIYF
. . TRBJ2-1 TRBV6-4 TGTGCCAGCAGTGAAAATAGGGGGACCAAATACAATGAGCAGTTCTTC CASSENRGTKYNEQFF
. . TRBJ2-5 TRBV9 TGTGCCAGCAGCGTAGGAGTGACTCAAGAGACCCAGTACTTC CASSVGVTQETQYF
. . TRBJ1-6 TRBV7-2 TGTGCCAGCAGCGACCCTAGGGGGCCCCTCCACTTT CASSDPRGPLHF
TRBD1 . TRBJ1-6 TRBV7-8 TGTGCCAGCAGCCGACGGGACAGTTTTTCACCCCTCCACTTT CASSRRDSFSPLHF
. few TRBJ1-5 TRBV27 TGTGCCAGCAGTTTATATCGGGGGATAGGTCAGCCCCAGCATTTT CASSLYRGIGQPQHF
. . TRBJ1-3 TRBV30 TGTGCCTGGAGTCCAGGAAACACCATATATTTT CAWSPGNTIYF
. . TRBJ2-1 TRBV19 TGTGCCAGTACATGGGGGGTGGGGGGGGCCCCGGATGAGCAGTTCTTC CASTWGVGGAPDEQFF
. . TRBJ2-7 TRBV16 TGTGCCAGCACCGATCGGGATCGCGCGTCCTACGAGCAGTACTTC CASTDRDRASYEQYF
. . TRBJ1-5 TRBV19 TGTGCCAGTAGTATCCGGGTTAGCAATCAGCCCCAGCATTTT CASSIRVSNQPQHF
TRBD1 . TRBJ1-2 TRBV28 TGTGCCAGCAGTCCGACAGGGGAAGCTAACTATGGCTACACCTTC CASSPTGEANYGYTF
. . TRBJ2-7 TRBV18 TGTGCCAGCTCACCTCTTCTGAGGGGGTCCTACGAGCAGTACTTC CASSPLLRGSYEQYF
TRBD1 . TRBJ2-7 TRBV25-1 TGTGCCAGCGGGACAGGCCGATCCTACGAGCAGTACTTC CASGTGRSYEQYF
TRBD2 . TRBJ2-7 TRBV7-3 TGTGCCAGCAGCTTAGGGGGAGGGGTCCACGAGCAGTACTTC CASSLGGGVHEQYF
. . TRBJ2-5 TRBV6-5 TGTGCCAGCAGTGAACGGTGGGAGACCCAGTACTTC CASSERWETQYF
. . TRBJ1-3 TRBV19 TGTGCCAGTGACTTTGGCGGGTATGGAGCTGGAAACACCATATATTTT CASDFGGYGAGNTIYF
TRBD2 . TRBJ2-7 TRBV11-2 TGTGCCAGCAGCTTGTATAGCGGGACCTACGAGCAGTACTTC CASSLYSGTYEQYF
. . TRBJ2-7 TRBV7-9 TGTGCCAGCAGTGCCTCAGGGTTCGAGCAGTACTTC CASSASGFEQYF
TRBD2 . TRBJ2-1 TRBV7-3 TGTGCCAGCAGCCCCCGTTCTAGCGGGGGTGGTAGTGAGCAGTTCTTC CASSPRSSGGGSEQFF
TRBD1 . TRBJ1-5 TRBV9 TGTGCCAGCAGCGTCGGACAGGGATCGGGTCAGCCCCAGCATTTT CASSVGQGSGQPQHF
. . TRBJ2-2 TRBV16 TGTGCCAGCAGCCCAGCTGCAGGGGCGAACACCGGGGAGCTGTTTTTT CASSPAAGANTGELFF